The 13 T cell receptor beta chains below were found in one sample sequenced in a study of OX40 agonist ivuxolimab in advanced cancers. The assay was immunoSEQ multiplex PCR, and TCRdb's table has in-frame clones only and misses some. Of about 70,000 clones in the sample, 90% to 95% were seen once. This specimen consisted of CD4+ or CD8+ T cells sorted from blood, obtained in a trial of the OX40 agonist ivuxolimab. Receptor source: an adult with an advanced solid tumor such as melanoma, head and neck, liver or kidney cancer.

The chain has TRBV15 and TRBJ2-7, with 7 positions matching TRBD2. Per germline, CDR1 LNHNV and CDR2 YYDKDF (reference sequence). J was trimmed by 4 bases and V by 5 bases; bases with no gene match: 2. This CDR3 is 12 amino acids long. In DNA form, the CDR3 reads TGTGCCACCAGCGGGGGAGGGTACGAGCAGTACTTC. It specifies CATSGGGYEQYF.

The rearrangement joins TRBV7-9 to TRBJ1-1; no clear D gene. The CDR3 contains 12 residues. The germline CDR1 and CDR2 sequences are SEHNR and FQNEAQ (reference sequence). Trimming pared 5 bases from V and 11 bases from J, leaving 15 bases between. The CDR3: CASSLHEPAAFF. In DNA, the CDR3 is TGTGCCAGCAGCCTACATGAGCCTGCGGCTTTCTTT.

The chain is built from TRBV6-5 and TRBJ1-1; no reliable D call. The CDR3 is 14 residues long. Germline V lookup: CDR1 MNHEY, CDR2 SVGAGI. V was cut by 2 bases and J by 4 bases, with 11 bases left in between. The CDR3 bases are TGTGCCAGCAGTTACCGCGGGGAGAGCACTGAAGCTTTCTTT. Translating it yields CASSYRGESTEAFF.

The CDR3 region is CASSYAGDQPQHF. The CDR3 DNA is TGTGCCAGCAGTTACGCCGGGGATCAGCCCCAGCATTTT. V gene TRBV27 combines with J gene TRBJ1-5; D gene ambiguous. V was pared by 4 bases and J by 5 bases, with 9 bases between. CDR1 and CDR2 (germline): MNHEY, SMNVEV (reference sequence). This CDR3 contains 13 residues.

This clone has a handful of counts. This chain joins TRBV2 and TRBJ1-6; a possible D gene is TRBD1 (5 bases). Germline CDR1 SNHLY, CDR2 FYNNEI. The length of the CDR3 is 15 residues. V lost 6 bases, J lost 8 bases, and 17 bases lay in between. CDR3: CASRDIGGSHSPLHF. The CDR3 DNA sequence: TGTGCCAGCAGAGACATTGGGGGGTCTCATTCACCCCTCCACTTT.

This clone is labeled medium-sized (0.01 to 0.1%). The chain combines TRBV19 with TRBJ1-4; D is possibly TRBD1 (5 bases). V dropped 3 bases and J dropped 6 bases, with 5 bases sitting between them. Germline CDR1 LNHDA, CDR2 SQIVND (reference sequence). The CDR3 totals 12 residues. CDR3 loop: CASSMGHEKLFF. The DNA for the CDR3 is TGTGCCAGTAGTATGGGACATGAAAAACTGTTTTTT. Filled out from reference TRBV19 and TRBJ1-4, the complete variable domain reads DGGITQSPKYLFRKEGQNVTLSCEQNLNHDAMYWYRQDPGQGLRLIYYSQIVNDFQKGDIAEGYSVSREKKESFPLTVTSAQKNPTAFYLCASSMGHEKLFFGSGTQLSVL.

The V and J genes are TRBV7-3 and TRBJ2-1; 7 bases agree with TRBD1. The CDR3 extends over 17 amino acids. CDR1 SGHTA and CDR2 FQGTGA come from the germline V gene. J gave up 2 bases and V 5 bases, and 12 bases lay outside the gene matches. CDR3 in DNA: TGTGCCAGCAGCAGAGAAGGACAGGTCGGCCCCTACAATGAGCAGTTCTTC. It is translated as CASSREGQVGPYNEQFF.

V and J are TRBV2 and TRBJ1-5; D ambiguous. Looked up from germline, CDR1 is SNHLY and CDR2 is FYNNEI. This CDR3 region has 15 residues. V gave up 6 bases and J gave up 1 base, with 13 bases separating them. The CDR3, as DNA: TGTGCCAGCAGGGACCTCCCAGGAAGCAATCAGCCCCAGCATTTT. Protein product: CASRDLPGSNQPQHF.

This CDR3 is CASSYDSNYGYTF. CDR3 bases: TGTGCCAGCAGTTACGACAGTAACTATGGCTACACCTTC. The V and J genes are TRBV27 and TRBJ1-2; possible D gene TRBD1, 5 bases. The V and J ends lost 4 bases and 1 base respectively, with 7 bases between them. This CDR3 has 13 amino acids. The V gene's germline CDR1 is MNHEY and CDR2 SMNVEV (reference sequence).

The chain recombines TRBV7-9 with TRBJ2-1, with D possibly matching TRBD1 (6 bases). CDR3 length equals 19 residues. Trimming removed 5 bases from V and 0 bases from J, with 23 bases in between. Germline V CDR1 and CDR2: SEHNR, FQNEAQ (reference sequence). CDR3 loop: CASSSTVATTGFSYNEQFF. The CDR3 DNA reads TGTGCCAGCAGCAGTACAGTAGCCACGACAGGATTCTCCTACAATGAGCAGTTCTTC.

The V and J genes are TRBV7-2 and TRBJ2-3; the match to TRBD2 covers 14 bases. Germline lookup yields CDR1 SGHTA and CDR2 FQGNSA. The trim removed 5 bases at V and 5 bases at J, leaving 6 bases unmatched. The CDR3 covers 16 residues. The CDR3, as DNA: TGTGCCAGCAGCCAGGGACTAGCGGGGGTAGGAGATACGCAGTATTTT. It specifies CASSQGLAGVGDTQYF.

The rearrangement links TRBV7-6 to TRBJ2-1; D tentatively fits TRBD1 or TRBD2 (7 bases each). The CDR3 loop spans 21 amino acids. The germline CDR1 and CDR2 sequences are SGHVS and FNYEAQ. V lost 3 bases, J lost 4 bases, and 31 bases lay in between. CDR3 in amino acids: CASSLGPTGRGILGGYNEQFF. The CDR3 DNA reads as TGTGCCAGCAGCTTGGGACCGACAGGGCGGGGGATCTTAGGCGGTTACAATGAGCAGTTCTTC. Full variable domain (outside the CDR3, taken from reference TRBV7-6 and TRBJ2-1): GAGVSQSPRYKVTKRGQDVALRCDPISGHVSLYWYRQALGQGPEFLTYFNYEAQQDKSGLPNDRFSAERPEGSISTLTIQRTEQRDSAMYRCASSLGPTGRGILGGYNEQFFGPGTRLTVL.

This rearrangement joins TRBV19 to TRBJ2-1; D unclear. The CDR3 is 13 residues long. V lost 5 bases to trimming and J lost 4 bases, with 9 bases between them. Germline V gene sequence: CDR1 LNHDA, CDR2 SQIVND (reference sequence). The CDR3 reads CASSPGQYNEQFF. CDR3 nucleotide sequence: TGTGCCAGTAGTCCTGGGCAGTACAATGAGCAGTTCTTC.